This T cell receptor (beta chain) was profiled in a study of T-cell memory formation after mild COVID-19. The wider study: The TCR clusters were mostly specific to one donor. General study points: Unconfirmed was the SARS-CoV-2 specificity of second-wave clones that peaked on day 37.

With constant-segment primers, 5'RACE yielded cDNA libraries of TCR alpha and TCR beta that carried sample barcodes and UMIs. TCRdb reprocessed the 5' RACE reads via MiXCR and lists one record per CDR3 protein. The sample records about 88,000 distinct CDR3 sequences, around a quarter being singletons. This CDR3 is built from 14 residues. V dropped 5 bases and J dropped 1 base, with 9 bases sitting between them. This clonotype is a singleton in its sample. Its antigen is still unknown. The origin of this receptor is a man younger than 30 who had mild COVID-19 (a few samples of this study predate the infection). Cell type and time point are not known. This chain joins TRBV12-3 or TRBV12-4 and TRBJ1-5, with D unclear. The sample consisted of PBMCs or a T cell subset sorted from them (not recorded which). For the CDR3, the DNA is TGTGCCAGCAGTCCCAGCCCAAGCAATCAGCCCCAGCATTTT. As protein: CASSPSPSNQPQHF.